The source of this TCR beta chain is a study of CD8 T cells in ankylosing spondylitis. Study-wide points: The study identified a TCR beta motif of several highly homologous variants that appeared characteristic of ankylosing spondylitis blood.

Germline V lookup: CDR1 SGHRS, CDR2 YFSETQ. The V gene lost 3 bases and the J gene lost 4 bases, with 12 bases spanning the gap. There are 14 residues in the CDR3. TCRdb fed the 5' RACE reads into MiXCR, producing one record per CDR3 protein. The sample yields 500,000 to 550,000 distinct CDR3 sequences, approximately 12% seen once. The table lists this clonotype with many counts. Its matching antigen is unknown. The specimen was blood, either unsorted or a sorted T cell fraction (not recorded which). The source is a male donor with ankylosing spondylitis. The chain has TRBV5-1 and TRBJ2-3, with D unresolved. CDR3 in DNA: TGCGCCAGCAGCTCGGATCCCTCTCCAGATACGCAGTATTTT. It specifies CASSSDPSPDTQYF.